This T cell receptor (beta chain) was captured by sequencing in a study of control samples from healthy donors and cancer patients. From germline, CDR1 is MNHEY and CDR2 SMNVEV (reference sequence). The CDR3 runs 14 residues. With 8 bases removed from V and 0 bases from J, the gap between germline ends came to 12 bases. Profiled with immunoSEQ multiplex PCR; TCRdb holds only in-frame clones, not every one. Altogether roughly 100,000 clones are present, 90% to 95% being singletons, with the ten largest covering 2% to 2.5%. The V call is TRBV27, the J call TRBJ2-3; D is perhaps TRBD1 or TRBD2 (5 bases each). This clonotype was sampled from a woman aged 18-29 years in good health. Specimen: blood. The CDR3 coding sequence is TGTGCCAGCGGGGACGGCGATAGCACAGATACGCAGTATTTT. Its protein product is CASGDGDSTDTQYF.